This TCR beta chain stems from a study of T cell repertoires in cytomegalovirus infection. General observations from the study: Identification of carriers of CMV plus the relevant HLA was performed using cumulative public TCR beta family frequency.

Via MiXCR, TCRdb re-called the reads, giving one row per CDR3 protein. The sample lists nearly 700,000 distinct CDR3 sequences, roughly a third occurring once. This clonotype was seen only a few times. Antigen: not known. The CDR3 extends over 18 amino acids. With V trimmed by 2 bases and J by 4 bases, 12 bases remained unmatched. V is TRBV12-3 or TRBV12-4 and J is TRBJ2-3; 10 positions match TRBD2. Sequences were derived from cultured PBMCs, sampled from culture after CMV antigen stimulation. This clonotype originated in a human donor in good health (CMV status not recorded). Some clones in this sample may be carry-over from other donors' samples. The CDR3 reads CASSLPAGGEGQADTQYF. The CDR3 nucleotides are TGTGCCAGCAGTTTACCAGCGGGAGGGGAGGGCCAGGCAGATACGCAGTATTTT.